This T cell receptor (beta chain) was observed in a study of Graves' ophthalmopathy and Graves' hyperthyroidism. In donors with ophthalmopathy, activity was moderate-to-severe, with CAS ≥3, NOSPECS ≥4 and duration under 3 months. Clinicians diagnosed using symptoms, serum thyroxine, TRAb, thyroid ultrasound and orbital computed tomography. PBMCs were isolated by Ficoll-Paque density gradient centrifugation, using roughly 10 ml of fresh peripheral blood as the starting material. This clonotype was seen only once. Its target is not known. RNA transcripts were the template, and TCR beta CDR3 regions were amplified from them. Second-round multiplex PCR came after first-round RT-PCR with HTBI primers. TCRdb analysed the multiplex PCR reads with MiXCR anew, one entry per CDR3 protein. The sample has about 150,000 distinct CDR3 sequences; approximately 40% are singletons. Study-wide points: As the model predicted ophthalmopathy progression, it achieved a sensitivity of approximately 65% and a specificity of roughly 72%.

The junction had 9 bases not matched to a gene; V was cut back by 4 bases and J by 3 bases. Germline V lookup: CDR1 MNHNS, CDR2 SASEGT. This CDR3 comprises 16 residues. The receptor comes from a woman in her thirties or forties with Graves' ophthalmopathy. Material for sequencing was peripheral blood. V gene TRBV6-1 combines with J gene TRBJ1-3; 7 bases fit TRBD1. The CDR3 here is CASSVGTAPFGNTIYF. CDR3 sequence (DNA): TGTGCCAGCAGTGTAGGGACAGCTCCTTTTGGAAACACCATATATTTT.